Each of the 3 T cell receptor beta chains below was sequenced from the same sample in a study of T-cell reconstitution after alpha-beta-depleted transplantation in children. The library targeted TCRbeta and was prepared with unique molecular identifiers. One entry per CDR3 protein, called by TCRdb with MiXCR from the PCR reads. The sample holds about a million distinct CDR3 sequences, about 31% seen once. The input for sequencing was PBMCs, mostly from graft donor cells, taken 360 days after TCRalphabeta/CD19-depleted stem cell transplant. These receptors all come from a boy younger than two who had a stem cell transplant for SCID, so the T cells may come from the graft donor.

This chain uses TRBV3-1 with TRBJ2-1; 10 bases line up with TRBD1. J lost 4 bases, V lost 0 bases, and 6 bases had no gene match. Germline V gives CDR1 LGHDT, CDR2 YNNKEL (reference sequence). The CDR3 has 17 residues. CDR3 DNA: TGTGCCAGCAGCCAAGATCTCGGGACAGGGGAATACAATGAGCAGTTCTTC. As protein: CASSQDLGTGEYNEQFF.

This clonotype has a handful of counts. The chain employs TRBV20-1 and TRBJ2-1; 10 bases fit TRBD2. The CDR3 is 14 residues long. The V segment lost 5 bases and the J segment 5 bases; nucleotides outside the gene matches: 6. Germline values: CDR1 DFQATT, CDR2 SNEGSKA (reference sequence). The CDR3, as DNA: TGCAGTGCTCTAGCGGGGGCCCCGAACAATGAGCAGTTCTTC. Translation gives CSALAGAPNNEQFF.

The chain couples TRBV29-1 to TRBJ2-1; 9 bases map to TRBD2. The CDR3 has 11 residues. V trimming: 3 bases; J trimming: 13 bases; junction bases outside the gene matches: 4. The germline CDR1 and CDR2 sequences are SQVTM and ANQGSEA. DNA for the CDR3: TGCAGCGTTGACGGACTAGCGTATCAGTTCTTC. Amino acids: CSVDGLAYQFF.